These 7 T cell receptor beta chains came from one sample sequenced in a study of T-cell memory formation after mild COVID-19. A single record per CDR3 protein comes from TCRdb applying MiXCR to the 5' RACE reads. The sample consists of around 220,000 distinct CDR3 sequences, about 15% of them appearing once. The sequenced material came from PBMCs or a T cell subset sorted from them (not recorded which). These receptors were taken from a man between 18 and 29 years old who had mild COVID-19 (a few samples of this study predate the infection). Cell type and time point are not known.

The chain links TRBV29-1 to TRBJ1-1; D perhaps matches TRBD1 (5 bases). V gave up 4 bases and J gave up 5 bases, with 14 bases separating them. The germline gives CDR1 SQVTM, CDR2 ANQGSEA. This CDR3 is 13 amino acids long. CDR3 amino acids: CSVGTQEGTEAFF. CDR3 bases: TGCAGCGTTGGGACACAGGAGGGAACTGAAGCTTTCTTT.

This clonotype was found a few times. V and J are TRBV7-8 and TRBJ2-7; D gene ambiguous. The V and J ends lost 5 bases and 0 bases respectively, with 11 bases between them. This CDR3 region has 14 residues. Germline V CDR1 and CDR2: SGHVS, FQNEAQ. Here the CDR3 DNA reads TGTGCCAGCAGCCCACGACGGAGCTCCTACGAGCAGTACGTC. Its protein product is CASSPRRSSYEQYV.

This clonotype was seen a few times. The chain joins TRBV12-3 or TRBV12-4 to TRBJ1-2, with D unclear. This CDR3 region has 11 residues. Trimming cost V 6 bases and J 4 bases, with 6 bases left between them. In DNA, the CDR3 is TGTGCCAGCAGCCCCGTCTATGGCTACACCTTC. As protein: CASSPVYGYTF.

The CDR3: CASSQVSQVRGDGYTF. CDR3 coding DNA: TGTGCCAGCAGCCAAGTCTCGCAAGTAAGGGGGGATGGCTACACCTTC. J is TRBJ1-2 and V is TRBV3-1, with D maybe TRBD1 (6 bases). The V gene's germline CDR1 is LGHDT and CDR2 YNNKEL (reference sequence). This CDR3 has 16 residues. V shed 1 base and J shed 6 bases, with 18 bases lying between them.

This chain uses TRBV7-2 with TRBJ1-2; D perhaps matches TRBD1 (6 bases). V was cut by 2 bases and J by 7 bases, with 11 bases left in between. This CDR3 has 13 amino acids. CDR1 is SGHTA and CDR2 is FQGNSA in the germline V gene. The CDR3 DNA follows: TGTGCCAGCAGCTTACAGGGGATCGGTGGCTACACCTTC. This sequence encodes CASSLQGIGGYTF.

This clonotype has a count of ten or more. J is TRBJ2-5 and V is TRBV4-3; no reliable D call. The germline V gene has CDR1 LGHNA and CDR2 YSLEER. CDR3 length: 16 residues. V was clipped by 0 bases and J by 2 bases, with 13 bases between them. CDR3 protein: CASSQDPQVWQETQYF. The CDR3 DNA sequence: TGCGCCAGCAGCCAAGATCCCCAGGTGTGGCAAGAGACCCAGTACTTC.

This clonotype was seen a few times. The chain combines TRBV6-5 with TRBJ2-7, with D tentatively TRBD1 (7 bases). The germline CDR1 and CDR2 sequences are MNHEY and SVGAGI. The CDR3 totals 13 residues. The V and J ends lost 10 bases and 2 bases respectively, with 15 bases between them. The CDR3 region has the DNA TGTGCCACTGGGCGGGACAGAGCCTACGAGCAGTACTTC. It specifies CATGRDRAYEQYF.